The rows below give T cell receptor beta chains drawn from one sample of a study of blood T cells in healthy people across ages. TCRdb re-analysed the 5' RACE reads in MiXCR, keeping a single row per CDR3 protein. Among about a million distinct CDR3 sequences, approximately 50% were seen once, and the ten largest hold 20% to 25%. The material sequenced was blood. Source of these receptors: an older woman in good health. Both conserved end residues are part of each CDR3. Each record gives: D gene, clone size, J gene, V gene, CDR3 DNA, CDR3 protein. A D gene is named only where the DNA matches it firmly. Clone size is not always given. Where it is, it says once, few, many or a class for expanded clones.

TRBD1	-	TRBJ1-2	TRBV5-1	TGCGCCAGCAGCGCATACGGGACAGATGATGGCTACACCTTC	CASSAYGTDDGYTF
TRBD2	-	TRBJ2-7	TRBV29-1	TGCAGCGTTGCCACCTTAGCGGGGAGCTCCTACAATGAGCAGTACTTC	CSVATLAGSSYNEQYF
-	many	TRBJ1-1	TRBV10-3	TGTGCCATCAGTGAGTCCCAGGATTTGAACACTGAAGCTTTCTTT	CAISESQDLNTEAFF
-	few	TRBJ2-3	TRBV4-1	TGCGCCAGCAGCCATATATCCGATACGCAGTATTTT	CASSHISDTQYF
TRBD2	-	TRBJ2-6	TRBV7-8	TGTGCCAGCATCCCTAGCGGGAGGGCCAACGTCCTGACTTTC	CASIPSGRANVLTF
-	-	TRBJ2-3	TRBV2	TGTGCCAGTGTACGGGGGGCGGTCTTTGCGCAGTATTTT	CASVRGAVFAQYF
TRBD2	-	TRBJ2-7	TRBV7-3	TGTGCCAGCAGCTCATACCGGGGACTAGCGCGTACCTACAATGAGCAGTACTTC	CASSSYRGLARTYNEQYF
-	-	TRBJ2-7	TRBV20-1	TGCAGCGCCGCCCCCATGGTTCGGTCCTACGAGCAGTACTTC	CSAAPMVRSYEQYF
-	once	TRBJ1-2	TRBV7-2	TGTGCCAGCAGCCCACGTGTCGGGTCCGCTGGCTATGGCTACACCTTC	CASSPRVGSAGYGYTF
TRBD1	few	TRBJ1-6	TRBV4-1	TGCGCCAGCAGACGACAGGGAGTTGGTAATTCACCCCTCCACTTT	CASRRQGVGNSPLHF
-	-	TRBJ2-7	TRBV12-3/TRBV12-4	TGTGCCAGCAGTTTAACTGGGCGTCCAAGCTACGAGCAGTACTTC	CASSLTGRPSYEQYF
TRBD2	-	TRBJ2-3	TRBV12-3/TRBV12-4	TGTGCCAGCACCTTCACTAGCGGGAGGGGCGCAGATACGCAGTATTTT	CASTFTSGRGADTQYF
TRBD2	-	TRBJ2-1	TRBV2	TGTGCCAGCAGTGAAGCTGGACTAGCGGGTGAGCAGTTCTTC	CASSEAGLAGEQFF
-	-	TRBJ2-1	TRBV14	TGTGCCAGCAGCCAAGATCGGCTAGAAAAGGAGGAAGGACACTCCTACAATGAGCAGTTCTTC	CASSQDRLEKEEGHSYNEQFF
-	few	TRBJ2-3	TRBV6-2/TRBV6-3	TGTGCCAGCAGTTACGGGGGAAATACGCAGTATTTT	CASSYGGNTQYF
-	-	TRBJ2-1	TRBV28	TGTGCCAGCAGAACCAACTCCTACAATGAGCAGTTCTTC	CASRTNSYNEQFF
TRBD2	-	TRBJ2-3	TRBV20-1	TGCAATGCTCACACAAGTAGCGGGATTCCAGATACGCAGTATTTT	CNAHTSSGIPDTQYF
TRBD2	few	TRBJ2-5	TRBV7-4	TGTGCCAGCAGCTTATCGGAGCGGGAGCCGGAGACCCAGTACTTC	CASSLSEREPETQYF
TRBD2	-	TRBJ2-7	TRBV11-2	TGTGCCAGCAGCACGCCTAGCGGGAGAAGGAAGTCCTACGAGCAGTACTTC	CASSTPSGRRKSYEQYF
-	few	TRBJ1-2	TRBV20-1	TGCAGTGCTAGCGTGGAAGGGAAAGGCTACACCTTC	CSASVEGKGYTF
-	-	TRBJ2-7	TRBV7-2	TGTGCCAGCAGCTTAGCTGGATCGGGGAGCCCCTACGAGCAGTACTTC	CASSLAGSGSPYEQYF
TRBD2	-	TRBJ2-5	TRBV7-2	TGTGCCAGCAGCTTAGAAGCGGGAGAAAGCGAGACCCAGTACTTC	CASSLEAGESETQYF
-	-	TRBJ1-5	TRBV3-1	TGTGCCAGCAGCCGAGGGTTCACCCTTCAGCCCCAGCATTTT	CASSRGFTLQPQHF
-	few	TRBJ2-3	TRBV2	TGTGCCAGCAGTGAAGCTCGGGGCTTCACAGATACGCAGTATTTT	CASSEARGFTDTQYF
-	-	TRBJ1-5	TRBV4-1	TGCGCCAGCAGCCAGGAGTTCTATCAGCCCCAGCATTTT	CASSQEFYQPQHF
TRBD1	few	TRBJ1-5	TRBV27	TGTGCCAGCAGCCGGACAGGGGGCGGTCAGCCCCAGCATTTT	CASSRTGGGQPQHF
TRBD2	-	TRBJ2-1	TRBV27	TGTGCCAGCAGTTTTGTGGGAGGGGCTATGGACGCCTACAATGAGCAGTTCTTC	CASSFVGGAMDAYNEQFF
-	few	TRBJ2-7	TRBV15	TGTGCCACCAGCAGAGAACGCCAGGGACCCTTCCATGAGCAGTACTTC	CATSRERQGPFHEQYF
-	-	TRBJ2-7	TRBV20-1	TGCAGTGCTAGAGATCGCGGCAGGGCCTACGAGCAGTACTTC	CSARDRGRAYEQYF
-	few	TRBJ1-5	TRBV12-3/TRBV12-4	TGTGCCAGCAGTCCAAACAGGGAGACTCAGCCCCAGCATTTT	CASSPNRETQPQHF
-	few	TRBJ2-5	TRBV28	TGTGCCAGCAGTTTATCTTCCCTGGAGACCCAGTACTTC	CASSLSSLETQYF
-	-	TRBJ1-1	TRBV7-9	TGTGCCAGCAGCCGACTAACGGCGAGCGCTTTCTTT	CASSRLTASAFF
TRBD2	-	TRBJ2-7	TRBV20-1	TGCAGTGCCCTTCCCGGGACTAGCACCTACGAGCAGTACTTC	CSALPGTSTYEQYF
TRBD1	few	TRBJ1-5	TRBV10-3	TGTGCCATCGGCGGTAGGGGGCAGGACAATCAGCCCCAGCATTTT	CAIGGRGQDNQPQHF
TRBD1	-	TRBJ2-7	TRBV6-5	TGTGCCAGCAGTTACGGGACAGGGTTATGCGAGCAGTACTTC	CASSYGTGLCEQYF
-	-	TRBJ1-6	TRBV3-1	TGTGCCAGCAGCTCTACCGGACCGCGAAATGGCTCACCCCTCCACTTT	CASSSTGPRNGSPLHF
-	-	TRBJ2-2	TRBV10-3	TGTGCCATCAGTGAGTCGAACCCCGGGTACAACACCGGGGAGCTGTTTTTT	CAISESNPGYNTGELFF
-	-	TRBJ2-7	TRBV10-3	TGTGCCATCAGTGTGCTGCTAGCCGCCGAGCAGTACTTC	CAISVLLAAEQYF
-	few	TRBJ2-5	TRBV12-5	TGTGCTAGTGGTTTGGAGGGAGCCCAAGAGACCCAGTACTTC	CASGLEGAQETQYF
TRBD1	-	TRBJ2-7	TRBV5-6	TGTGCCAGCAGCTTACAGGGGAATTCGGACGAGCAGTACTTC	CASSLQGNSDEQYF
TRBD2	-	TRBJ2-7	TRBV2	TGTGCCAGCAGCGCCGTCCTAGCGGGGGGAAAGTACGAGCAGTACTTC	CASSAVLAGGKYEQYF
TRBD2	-	TRBJ2-7	TRBV5-6	TGTGCCAGCAGCCCAGGACTAGCGGGAGGGAATCCCTACGAGCAGTACTTC	CASSPGLAGGNPYEQYF
-	-	TRBJ2-7	TRBV7-9	TGTGCCAGCAGCTTGGGTGGGGGCATTGCCTACGAGCAGTACTTC	CASSLGGGIAYEQYF
TRBD1	-	TRBJ2-3	TRBV7-2	TGTGCCAGCAGCTTACACCAGACAGGGTCCGGGGACACAGATACGCAGTATTTT	CASSLHQTGSGDTDTQYF
-	many	TRBJ2-7	TRBV29-1	TGCAGCGTTTCGCCAGGGGCACTCTACGAGCAGTACTTC	CSVSPGALYEQYF
TRBD1	-	TRBJ2-5	TRBV6-6	TGTGCCAGCAGTCGGCGCCAGGGGGCAGGGGAGACCCAGTACTTC	CASSRRQGAGETQYF
-	-	TRBJ2-5	TRBV5-1	TGCGCCAGCAAACGGGAAGAGACCCAGTACTTC	CASKREETQYF
-	few	TRBJ2-1	TRBV29-1	TGCAGCGTTGACTCGGGAGTCCCTAATGAGCAGTTCTTC	CSVDSGVPNEQFF